The 31 T cell receptor beta chains below all came from one sample that was sequenced in a study of T cell repertoires in cytomegalovirus infection. In TCRdb, the reads were re-called with MiXCR into one record per CDR3 protein. Here the sample spans roughly 800,000 distinct CDR3 sequences, roughly 29% being singletons. These receptors have no identified antigens. The input for sequencing was cultured CD8+ T cells from PBMCs, taken from culture after CMV antigen stimulation. These receptor sequences come from a human donor in good health (CMV status not recorded). Some clones in this sample may be carry-over from other donors' samples.

For this clonotype: A much larger clone differs by one base, so this may be a read error. Here the CDR3 reads CASSLWEVKGWDNEQFF. DNA for the CDR3: TGTGCCAGCAGCTTATGGGAGGTGAAAGGGTGGGACAATGAGCAGTTCTTC. The rearrangement uses TRBV7-2 and TRBJ2-1, with D maybe TRBD2 (6 bases). This CDR3 region has 17 residues. Deletions cut 2 bases from V and 5 bases from J, with 19 bases between. Germline V gene sequence: CDR1 SGHTA, CDR2 FQGNSA.

The chain has TRBV11-2 and TRBJ1-1, with D uncertain. In germline, CDR1 is SGHAT, CDR2 FQNNGV. The CDR3 spans 14 residues. V shed 1 base and J shed 1 base, with 7 bases lying between them. The CDR3 sequence: CASSLGITNTEAFF. The DNA of the CDR3 is TGTGCCAGCAGCTTAGGTATAACGAACACTGAAGCTTTCTTT.

This clonotype appeared many times. The V and J genes are TRBV7-8 and TRBJ2-5; 12 nucleotides match TRBD1. The CDR3 has 16 amino acids. The junction had 9 bases not matched to a gene; V was cut back by 5 bases and J by 5 bases. From germline, CDR1 is SGHVS and CDR2 FQNEAQ. The CDR3 protein is CASSPRGDRGLETQYF. As DNA, the CDR3 is TGTGCCAGCAGCCCCCGGGGGGACAGGGGGCTTGAGACCCAGTACTTC.

The V gene is TRBV28, the J gene TRBJ1-3; D is undetermined. The CDR3 spans 12 residues. V was pared by 6 bases and J by 6 bases, with 9 bases between. From germline, CDR1 is MDHEN and CDR2 SYDVKM. The DNA for the CDR3 is TGTGCCAGCAGCTTGACACTAAACACCATATATTTT. It specifies CASSLTLNTIYF.

Many counts were recorded for this clonotype. The chain carries TRBV6-2 or TRBV6-3 and TRBJ1-1; weak D call: TRBD1 (6 bases). The CDR3 spans 15 residues. The germline V and J ends were trimmed by 3 bases and 0 bases, with 11 bases remaining between them. Germline values: CDR1 MNHEY, CDR2 SVGEGT. The CDR3 sequence is CASSYSQGLNTEAFF. CDR3 in DNA: TGTGCCAGCAGTTATTCGCAGGGGTTGAACACTGAAGCTTTCTTT.

This clonotype appeared a single time. The CDR3 region has the DNA TGCGCCAGCAGCCAAGATTTCCACGGACAGCTAAAGAACACCGGGGAGCTGTTTTTT. Translation: CASSQDFHGQLKNTGELFF. The chain couples TRBV4-3 to TRBJ2-2; D possibly corresponds to TRBD1 (6 bases). Deletions cut 0 bases from V and 1 base from J, with 18 bases between. CDR3 length equals 19 residues. From germline, CDR1 is LGHNA and CDR2 YSLEER.

This clonotype has just one count. The V gene is TRBV7-6, the J gene TRBJ2-2; 7 nucleotides line up with TRBD1. The CDR3 has 17 amino acids. Germline V lookup: CDR1 SGHVS, CDR2 FNYEAQ. Trimming cost V 3 bases and J 1 base; bases outside gene matches: 8. The CDR3 is CASSFPGGAMNTGELFF. DNA of the CDR3: TGTGCCAGCAGCTTCCCAGGGGGTGCAATGAACACCGGGGAGCTGTTTTTT.

This clonotype has a handful of counts. This sequence joins TRBV28 and TRBJ2-1; D unresolved. V lost 8 bases to trimming and J lost 5 bases, with 19 bases between them. Germline V gene data show CDR1 as MDHEN and CDR2 as SYDVKM. This CDR3 contains 15 residues. For the CDR3, the DNA is TGTGCCAGCTCCCCCTTGGACCCCTCGGACAATGAGCAGTTCTTC. This gives the protein CASSPLDPSDNEQFF. Combining the CDR3 with reference TRBV28 and TRBJ2-1 gives the whole variable domain DVKVTQSSRYLVKRTGEKVFLECVQDMDHENMFWYRQDPGLGLRLIYFSYDVKMKEKGDIPEGYSVSREKKERFSLILESASTNQTSMYLCASSPLDPSDNEQFFGPGTRLTVL.

This chain uses TRBV4-3 with TRBJ1-5; D call uncertain. The CDR3 spans 14 residues. Between the trimmed V and J ends, which lost 4 bases and 7 bases, there was a span of 14 bases. Germline V CDR1 and CDR2: LGHNA, YSLEER. The CDR3 bases are TGCGCCAGCAGCCTATTCGAAGGAGGACAGCCCCAGCATTTT. Translated, it gives CASSLFEGGQPQHF.

The V call is TRBV4-1, the J call TRBJ2-1; the D gene is possibly TRBD1 (6 bases). Trimming cost V 4 bases and J 9 bases, with 16 bases left between them. The CDR3 has 14 amino acids. Per the germline V gene, CDR1 is MGHRA and CDR2 is YSYEKL. In DNA form, the CDR3 reads TGCGCCAGCAGCCTCATACAGGGTCTCCCTGAGCAGTTCTTC. Translating gives CASSLIQGLPEQFF.

This clonotype was picked up a small number of times. The genes are TRBV7-9 and TRBJ2-7; TRBD1 might be the D (6 bases). This CDR3 region has 16 residues. Germline V CDR1 and CDR2: SEHNR, FQNEAQ (reference sequence). The ends were cut back, 1 base at V and 4 bases at J, with 17 bases in the middle. CDR3 loop: CASSLVDSDKAYEQYF. The CDR3 DNA reads as TGTGCCAGCAGCTTAGTGGACAGCGACAAAGCATACGAGCAGTACTTC.

V usage is TRBV29-1 and J usage is TRBJ2-7; D not certain. The CDR3 has 15 amino acids. Germline values: CDR1 SQVTM, CDR2 ANQGSEA. V was shortened by 4 bases and J by 2 bases, with 18 bases between the two germline ends. The CDR3 loop is CSVVDSTSSTYEQYF. CDR3 nucleotides: TGCAGCGTTGTAGACTCAACTTCTTCCACCTACGAGCAGTACTTC.

On this clonotype itself: Since no conserved phenylalanine or tryptophan closes the CDR3, a read error is the likely cause. The CDR3 loop is CASGLGSTEPHTGELFI. The CDR3 nucleotides read TGTGCTAGTGGTTTGGGATCGACAGAACCTCACACCGGGGAGCTGTTTATT. This chain links TRBV12-5 with TRBJ2-2, with D tentatively TRBD1 (5 bases). V gave up 1 base and J gave up 3 bases, with 15 bases separating them. The CDR3 has 17 residues. Germline V gene data show CDR1 as LGHNT and CDR2 as FRNRAP.

The table lists this clonotype with a few counts. V is TRBV4-3 and J is TRBJ2-1; D gene unclear. The germline V and J ends were trimmed by 0 bases and 3 bases, with 18 bases remaining between them. CDR1 is LGHNA, CDR2 YSLEER, per germline. This CDR3 is built from 18 residues. The CDR3 DNA sequence: TGCGCCAGCAGCCAAGAACCCAGCCAGGCCCTTTACTACAATGAGCAGTTCTTC. It translates to CASSQEPSQALYYNEQFF.

The V call is TRBV4-3, the J call TRBJ2-1; no reliable D call. Germline CDR1 reads LGHNA; CDR2 reads YSLEER. Trimming cost V 4 bases and J 2 bases, with 12 bases left between them. This CDR3 is 15 amino acids long. DNA of the CDR3: TGCGCCAGCAGCCCATATACCTCCCCCTACAATGAGCAGTTCTTC. Protein: CASSPYTSPYNEQFF.

This clonotype has more than one count but fewer than ten. The chain employs TRBV7-8 and TRBJ1-2; D uncertain. Germline-derived CDR1 and CDR2 are SGHVS and FQNEAQ. The V end was cut by 8 bases, the J end by 4 bases, with 17 bases between. The CDR3 is 14 residues long. CDR3 amino acids: CASVPTRTLYGYTF. The CDR3 DNA reads TGTGCCAGCGTCCCAACGAGGACTCTCTATGGCTACACCTTC.

Many counts were recorded for this clonotype. The V and J genes are TRBV2 and TRBJ2-5, with D perhaps TRBD1 or TRBD2 (5 bases each). V lost 6 bases and J lost 3, with 8 bases in between. The germline V gene has CDR1 SNHLY and CDR2 FYNNEI. The CDR3 length is 12 residues. The CDR3 nucleotides read TGTGCCAGCAGCGGGACGGAAGAGACCCAGTACTTC. It encodes CASSGTEETQYF.

The chain is built from TRBV6-6 and TRBJ1-5; perhaps TRBD1 as D (5 bases). CDR1 is MNHNY and CDR2 is SVGAGI in the germline V gene (reference sequence). Trimming pared 8 bases from V and 0 bases from J, leaving 17 bases between. The length of the CDR3 is 16 residues. CDR3 sequence: CASGRQGEDSNQPQHF. The CDR3 DNA is TGTGCCAGCGGACGGCAGGGTGAGGATAGCAATCAGCCCCAGCATTTT.

The table lists this clonotype with many counts. The V call is TRBV7-2, the J call TRBJ2-7; D unresolved. The CDR3 consists of 15 residues. Trimming cost V 1 base and J 0 bases, with 10 bases left between them. Looked up from germline, CDR1 is SGHTA and CDR2 is FQGNSA. The CDR3 DNA reads as TGTGCCAGCAGCTTAGGAGGCTGGGGCTCCTACGAGCAGTACGTC. It encodes CASSLGGWGSYEQYV.

This clonotype appeared many times. V usage is TRBV7-6 and J usage is TRBJ2-5; 11 nucleotides line up with TRBD2. The CDR3 is made up of 17 amino acids. Germline trimming cut 3 bases from V and 4 bases from J; bases unmatched to any gene: 10. The V gene's germline CDR1 is SGHVS and CDR2 FNYEAQ. The CDR3 DNA is TGTGCCAGCAGCTTCTTAGCGGGGGGGACCCTCGGAGAGACCCAGTACTTC. Its translation is CASSFLAGGTLGETQYF.

The genes are TRBV15 and TRBJ2-7, with a tentative D call TRBD1 (6 bases). Germline CDR1 reads LNHNV; CDR2 reads YYDKDF (reference sequence). V lost 3 bases to trimming and J lost 2 bases, with 11 bases between them. CDR3 size: 14 residues. CDR3 DNA: TGTGCCACCAGCAGGACAGGAGCTCCCTACGAGCAGTACTTC. Its protein product is CATSRTGAPYEQYF.

The CDR3 spells CASSLDLGYEQYF. The CDR3 DNA follows: TGTGCCAGCAGCTTAGATCTCGGCTACGAGCAGTACTTC. The chain couples TRBV11-2 to TRBJ2-7; D gene ambiguous. This CDR3 contains 13 residues. Trimming stripped 0 bases from V and 3 bases from J, with 6 bases between. Germline CDR1 and CDR2: SGHAT and FQNNGV.

V is TRBV6-2 or TRBV6-3 and J is TRBJ2-7; 7 nucleotides agree with TRBD2. Germline V gene data show CDR1 as MNHEY and CDR2 as SVGEGT. After removal of 2 bases from V and 3 bases from J, the junction contained 10 bases not matched to a gene. The CDR3 length is 16 residues. The CDR3 nucleotides read TGTGCCAGCAGTTACGAGCCCCAAGCGGGGCTCTACGAGCAGTACGTC. The encoded protein is CASSYEPQAGLYEQYV.

The chain couples TRBV6-6 to TRBJ2-5, with 13 bases identical to TRBD2. This CDR3 spans 19 amino acids. With V trimmed by 2 bases and J by 4 bases, 13 bases remained unmatched. In germline, CDR1 is MNHNY, CDR2 SVGAGI (reference sequence). The CDR3 spells CASSYTRTSGGAVVETQYF. CDR3 DNA sequence: TGTGCCAGCAGTTACACTAGGACTAGCGGGGGTGCAGTGGTAGAGACCCAGTACTTC.

The chain couples TRBV18 to TRBJ1-6; the match to TRBD1 covers 7 bases. The germline V gene encodes CDR1 KGHSH and CDR2 LQKENI. This CDR3 region has 18 residues. V shed 3 bases, J shed 1 base, and the junction held 9 bases outside the gene matches. The CDR3 DNA reads TGTGCCAGCTCACCCCCGGACAGGCGAGCGTCCTATAATTCACCCCTCCACTTT. It is translated as CASSPPDRRASYNSPLHF. The complete variable domain, with remaining parts taken from reference TRBV18 and TRBJ1-6, reads NAGVMQNPRHLVRRRGQEARLRCSPMKGHSHVYWYRQLPEEGLKFMVYLQKENIIDESGMPKERFSAEFPKEGPSILRIQQVVRGDSAAYFCASSPPDRRASYNSPLHFGNGTRLTVT.

This clonotype has a handful of counts. The chain carries TRBV6-5 and TRBJ2-1; D perhaps matches TRBD2 (5 bases). Germline CDR1 MNHEY, CDR2 SVGAGI. V was trimmed by 4 bases and J by 0 bases, leaving 13 bases between them. The CDR3 has 16 residues. The CDR3 loop is CASSSSLGSSYNEQFF. CDR3 nucleotide sequence: TGTGCCAGCAGTTCTTCTCTAGGGAGCTCCTACAATGAGCAGTTCTTC.

This clonotype has just a few counts. The rearrangement joins TRBV4-1 to TRBJ2-7; 8 bases map to TRBD1. Germline assignment: CDR1 MGHRA and CDR2 YSYEKL. The J segment lost 5 bases and the V segment lost 0 bases, leaving 9 bases of the junction unmatched. The CDR3 loop spans 16 amino acids. This CDR3 reads CASSQEGGQVAHEQYV. CDR3 coding DNA: TGCGCCAGCAGCCAAGAAGGGGGACAGGTAGCCCACGAGCAGTACGTC.

The chain combines TRBV6-1 with TRBJ2-2, with D perhaps TRBD2 (6 bases). Trimming removed 9 bases at V and 6 bases at J, with 17 bases between. This CDR3 region has 14 residues. The germline V gene encodes CDR1 MNHNS and CDR2 SASEGT. The CDR3 sequence is CASTRTGAAGELFF. As DNA, the CDR3 is TGTGCCAGTACGCGAACGGGAGCGGCCGGGGAGCTGTTTTTT.

This clonotype was counted only a few times. The chain has TRBV6-2 or TRBV6-3 and TRBJ2-2; unclear D gene. The CDR3 is made up of 12 amino acids. Germline values: CDR1 MNHEY, CDR2 SVGEGT. V was trimmed by 3 bases and J by 11 bases, leaving 10 bases between them. The CDR3 DNA sequence: TGTGCCAGCAGTTATGCGCTGTTAGAGCTGTTTTTT. Protein product: CASSYALLELFF.

The rearrangement links TRBV6-1 to TRBJ2-5, with D uncertain. Between the trimmed V and J ends, which lost 10 bases and 2 bases, there was a span of 11 bases. CDR1 and CDR2 (germline): MNHNS, SASEGT. The CDR3 totals 12 residues. The CDR3 region has the DNA TGTGCCACCCAGGCAGGACAAGAGACCCAGTACTTC. Amino acids: CATQAGQETQYF.

This clonotype occurred many times. The V call is TRBV19, the J call TRBJ1-2; TRBD1 matches 7 bases. Trimming removed 1 base from V and 9 bases from J; junction bases left unmatched: 8. The germline gives CDR1 LNHDA, CDR2 SQIVND (reference sequence). This CDR3 region has 14 residues. In DNA, the CDR3 is TGTGCCAGTAGTATAGCTCCGACAGGGTTGAGCTACACCTTC. Encoded protein: CASSIAPTGLSYTF.